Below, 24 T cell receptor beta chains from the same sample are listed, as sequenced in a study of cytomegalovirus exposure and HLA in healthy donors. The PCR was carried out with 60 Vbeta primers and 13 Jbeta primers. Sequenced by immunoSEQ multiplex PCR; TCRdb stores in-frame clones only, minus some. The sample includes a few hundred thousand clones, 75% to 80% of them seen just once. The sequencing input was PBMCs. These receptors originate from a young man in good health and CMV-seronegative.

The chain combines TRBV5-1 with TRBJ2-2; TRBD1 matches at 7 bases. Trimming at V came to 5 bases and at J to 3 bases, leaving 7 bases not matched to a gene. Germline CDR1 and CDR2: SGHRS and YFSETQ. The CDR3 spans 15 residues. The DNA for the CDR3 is TGCGCCAGCAGGGGACAGCCGCTAGACACCGGGGAGCTGTTTTTT. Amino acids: CASRGQPLDTGELFF.

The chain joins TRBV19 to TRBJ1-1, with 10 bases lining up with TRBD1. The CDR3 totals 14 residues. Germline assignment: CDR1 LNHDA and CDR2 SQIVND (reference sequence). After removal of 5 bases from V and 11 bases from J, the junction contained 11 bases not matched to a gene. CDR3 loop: CASSPNPGQGGAFF. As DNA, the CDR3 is TGTGCCAGTAGTCCCAATCCAGGACAGGGGGGCGCTTTCTTT.

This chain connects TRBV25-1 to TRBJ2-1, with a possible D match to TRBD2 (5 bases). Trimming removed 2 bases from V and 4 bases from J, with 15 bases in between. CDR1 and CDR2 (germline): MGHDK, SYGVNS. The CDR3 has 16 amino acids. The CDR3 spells CASSEDEDSGYNEQFF. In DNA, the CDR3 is TGTGCCAGCAGTGAAGATGAGGACTCCGGTTACAATGAGCAGTTCTTC.

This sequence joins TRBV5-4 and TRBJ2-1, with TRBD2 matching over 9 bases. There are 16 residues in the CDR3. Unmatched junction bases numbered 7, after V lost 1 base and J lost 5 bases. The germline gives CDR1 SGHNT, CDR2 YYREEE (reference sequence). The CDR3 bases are TGTGCCAGCAGCTTGTCCCCTAGCGGGGTAAACAATGAGCAGTTCTTC. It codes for CASSLSPSGVNNEQFF.

The CDR3 loop is CAGDRISYEQYF. The CDR3 DNA follows: TGTGCCGGTGACAGAATTTCCTACGAGCAGTACTTC. The genes are TRBV30 and TRBJ2-7, with D perhaps TRBD1 (5 bases). The CDR3 has 12 residues. Germline CDR1 GTSNPN, CDR2 SVGIG (reference sequence). The V end lost 8 bases, the J end lost 1 base, and 12 bases lay between the germline ends.

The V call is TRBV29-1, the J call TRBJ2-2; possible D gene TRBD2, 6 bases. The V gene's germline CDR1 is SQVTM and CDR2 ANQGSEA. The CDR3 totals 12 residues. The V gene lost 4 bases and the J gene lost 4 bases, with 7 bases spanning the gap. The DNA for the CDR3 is TGCAGCGTTGGGGGGGTCACCGGGGAGCTGTTTTTT. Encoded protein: CSVGGVTGELFF.

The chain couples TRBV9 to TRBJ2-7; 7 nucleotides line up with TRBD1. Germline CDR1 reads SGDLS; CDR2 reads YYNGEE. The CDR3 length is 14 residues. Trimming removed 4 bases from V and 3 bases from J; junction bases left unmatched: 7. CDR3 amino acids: CASSRGRDFYEQYF. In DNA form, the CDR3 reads TGTGCCAGCAGCAGGGGGCGCGATTTCTACGAGCAGTACTTC.

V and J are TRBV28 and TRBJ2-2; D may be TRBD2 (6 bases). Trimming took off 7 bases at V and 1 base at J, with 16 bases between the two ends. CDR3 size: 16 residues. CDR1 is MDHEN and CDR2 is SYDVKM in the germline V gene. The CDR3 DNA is TGTGCCAGCACGGCGGGACCCGACGGGAACACCGGGGAGCTGTTTTTT. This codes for CASTAGPDGNTGELFF. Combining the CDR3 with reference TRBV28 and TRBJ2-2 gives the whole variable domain DVKVTQSSRYLVKRTGEKVFLECVQDMDHENMFWYRQDPGLGLRLIYFSYDVKMKEKGDIPEGYSVSREKKERFSLILESASTNQTSMYLCASTAGPDGNTGELFFGEGSRLTVL.

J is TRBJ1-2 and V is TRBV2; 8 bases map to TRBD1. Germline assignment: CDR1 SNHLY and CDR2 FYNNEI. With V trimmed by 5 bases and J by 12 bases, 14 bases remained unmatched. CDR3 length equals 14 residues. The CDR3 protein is CASSLGRDRKKDTF. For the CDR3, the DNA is TGTGCCAGCAGTTTAGGTCGGGACAGGAAAAAAGACACCTTC.

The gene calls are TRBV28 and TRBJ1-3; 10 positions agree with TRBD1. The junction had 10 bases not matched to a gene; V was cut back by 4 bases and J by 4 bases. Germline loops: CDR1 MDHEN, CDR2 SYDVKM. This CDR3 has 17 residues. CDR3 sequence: CASSSQPGQGFGNTIYF. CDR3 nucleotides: TGTGCCAGCAGTTCGCAACCGGGACAGGGGTTCGGAAACACCATATATTTT.

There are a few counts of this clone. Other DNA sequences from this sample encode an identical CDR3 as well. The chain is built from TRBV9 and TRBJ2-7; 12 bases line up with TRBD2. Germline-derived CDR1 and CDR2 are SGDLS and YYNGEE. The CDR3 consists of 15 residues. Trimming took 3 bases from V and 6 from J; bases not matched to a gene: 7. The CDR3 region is CASSARLAGAGEQYF. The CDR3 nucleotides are TGTGCCAGCAGCGCCAGACTAGCGGGAGCTGGCGAGCAGTACTTC.

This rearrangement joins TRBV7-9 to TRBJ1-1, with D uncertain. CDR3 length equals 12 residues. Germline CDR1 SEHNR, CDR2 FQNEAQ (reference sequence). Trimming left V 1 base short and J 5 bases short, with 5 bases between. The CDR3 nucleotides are TGTGCCAGCAGCTTAGGGGAGACTGAAGCTTTCTTT. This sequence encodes CASSLGETEAFF. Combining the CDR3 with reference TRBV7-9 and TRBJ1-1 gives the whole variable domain DTGVSQNPRHKITKRGQNVTFRCDPISEHNRLYWYRQTLGQGPEFLTYFQNEAQLEKSRLLSDRFSAERPKGSFSTLEIQRTEQGDSAMYLCASSLGETEAFFGQGTRLTVV.

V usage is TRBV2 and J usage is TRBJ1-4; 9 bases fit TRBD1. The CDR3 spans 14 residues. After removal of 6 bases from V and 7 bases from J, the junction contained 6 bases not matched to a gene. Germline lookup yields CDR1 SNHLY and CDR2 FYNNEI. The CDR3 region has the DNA TGTGCCAGCAGAACAGGGGGCGCTTTTGAAAAACTGTTTTTT. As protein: CASRTGGAFEKLFF.

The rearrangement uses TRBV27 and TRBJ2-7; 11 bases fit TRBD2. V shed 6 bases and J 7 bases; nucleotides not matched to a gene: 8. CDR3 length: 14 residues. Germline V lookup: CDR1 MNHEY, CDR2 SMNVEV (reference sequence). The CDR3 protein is CASSLAGGPGEQYF. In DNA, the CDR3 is TGTGCCAGCAGCTTAGCGGGAGGGCCGGGGGAGCAGTACTTC.

The chain's CDR3 is CSAGGRGNTEAFF. The DNA of the CDR3 is TGCAGCGCAGGGGGCCGCGGAAACACTGAAGCTTTCTTT. The chain links TRBV29-1 to TRBJ1-1; 8 bases are a match to TRBD1. The germline V gene encodes CDR1 SQVTM and CDR2 ANQGSEA. V shed 7 bases, J shed 2 bases, and the junction held 6 bases outside the gene matches. This CDR3 has 13 residues.

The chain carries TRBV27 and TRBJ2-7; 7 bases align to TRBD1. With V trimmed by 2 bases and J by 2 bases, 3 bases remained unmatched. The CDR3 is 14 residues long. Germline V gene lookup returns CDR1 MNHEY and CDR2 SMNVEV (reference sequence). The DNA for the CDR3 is TGTGCCAGCAGTTTAAGGGACAGCACCTACGAGCAGTACTTC. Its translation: CASSLRDSTYEQYF.

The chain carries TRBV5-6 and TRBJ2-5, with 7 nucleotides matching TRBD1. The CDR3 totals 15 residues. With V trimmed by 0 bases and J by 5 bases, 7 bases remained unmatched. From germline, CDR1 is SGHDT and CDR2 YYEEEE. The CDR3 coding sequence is TGTGCCAGCAGCTTGGTGGGCAGGGGGTTTGAGACCCAGTACTTC. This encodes CASSLVGRGFETQYF.

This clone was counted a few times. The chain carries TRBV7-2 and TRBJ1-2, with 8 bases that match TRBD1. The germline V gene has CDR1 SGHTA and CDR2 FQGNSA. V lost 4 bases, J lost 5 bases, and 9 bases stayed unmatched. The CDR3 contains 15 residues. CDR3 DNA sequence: TGTGCCAGCAGCTATGGACAGGGTGCAACGTATGGCTACACCTTC. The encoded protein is CASSYGQGATYGYTF.

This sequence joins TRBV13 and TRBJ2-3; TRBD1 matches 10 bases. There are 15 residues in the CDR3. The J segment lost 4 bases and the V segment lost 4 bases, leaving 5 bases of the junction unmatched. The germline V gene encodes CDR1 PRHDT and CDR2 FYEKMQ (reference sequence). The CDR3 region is CASSSGTGAPDTQYF. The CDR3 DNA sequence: TGTGCCAGCAGCTCCGGGACAGGGGCTCCAGATACGCAGTATTTT.

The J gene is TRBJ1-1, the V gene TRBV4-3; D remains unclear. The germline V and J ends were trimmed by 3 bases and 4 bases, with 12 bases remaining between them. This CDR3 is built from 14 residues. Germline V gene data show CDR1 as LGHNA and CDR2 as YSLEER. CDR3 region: CASSQAEATTEAFF. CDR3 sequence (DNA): TGCGCCAGCAGCCAGGCGGAGGCGACCACTGAAGCTTTCTTT.

CDR3 sequence reads: CASSQGTGGYEQFF. Here the CDR3 DNA reads TGTGCCAGCAGCCAAGGGACAGGGGGGTATGAGCAGTTCTTC. The chain recombines TRBV14 with TRBJ2-1, with 10 bases matching TRBD1. The length of the CDR3 is 14 residues. V lost 1 base to trimming and J lost 8 bases; unmatched junction nucleotides: 2. Per germline, CDR1 SGHDN and CDR2 FVKESK.

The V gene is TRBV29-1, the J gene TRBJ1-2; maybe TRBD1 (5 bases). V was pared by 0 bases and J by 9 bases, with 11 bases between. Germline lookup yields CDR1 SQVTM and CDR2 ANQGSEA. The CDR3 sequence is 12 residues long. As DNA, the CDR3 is TGCAGCGTTGAAGATCCGGAGGGGAGCTACACCTTC. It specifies CSVEDPEGSYTF. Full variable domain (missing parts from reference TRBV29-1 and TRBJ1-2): SAVISQKPSRDICQRGTSLTIQCQVDSQVTMMFWYRQQPGQSLTLIATANQGSEATYESGFVIDKFPISRPNLTFSTLTVSNMSPEDSSIYLCSVEDPEGSYTFGSGTRLTVV.

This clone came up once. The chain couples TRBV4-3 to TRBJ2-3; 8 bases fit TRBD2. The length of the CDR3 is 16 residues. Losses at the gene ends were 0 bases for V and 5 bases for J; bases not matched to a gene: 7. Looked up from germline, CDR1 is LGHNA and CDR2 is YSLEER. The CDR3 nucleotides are TGCGCCAGCAGCCAAGATTCGGGGGGGCTGGGAGATACGCAGTATTTT. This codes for CASSQDSGGLGDTQYF.

The CDR3 here is CASSSGTSSYTGELFF. The CDR3 DNA reads TGTGCCAGCAGTTCCGGGACTAGCAGCTACACCGGGGAGCTGTTTTTT. The chain has TRBV7-2 and TRBJ2-2, with 9 bases matching TRBD2. Trimming removed 6 bases from V and 3 bases from J; junction bases left unmatched: 8. The CDR3 consists of 16 residues. CDR1 is SGHTA and CDR2 is FQGNSA in the germline V gene.